The 4 T cell receptor beta chains reported below all come from one sample, sequenced in a study of cytomegalovirus exposure and HLA in healthy donors. 60 Vbeta and 13 Jbeta primers were used in PCR. Some clones are missing from TCRdb's copy, which holds only in-frame ones; the method was immunoSEQ multiplex PCR. The table lists about 160,000 clones, less than 90% of them singletons. The source material was PBMCs. The receptors derive from a male donor in good health and CMV-seropositive.

This chain joins TRBV18 and TRBJ2-2, with 7 bases lining up with TRBD1. CDR1 is KGHSH, CDR2 LQKENI, per germline. The CDR3 runs 16 residues. Germline trimming cut 1 base from V and 3 bases from J; bases unmatched to any gene: 5. The CDR3 here is CASSPRQGLDTGELFF. The DNA of the CDR3 is TGTGCCAGCTCACCACGACAGGGATTGGACACCGGGGAGCTGTTTTTT.

V usage is TRBV19 and J usage is TRBJ2-7; D is unresolved. Trimming pared 3 bases from V and 3 bases from J, leaving 9 bases between. This CDR3 has 13 residues. Germline CDR1 is LNHDA and CDR2 is SQIVND (reference sequence). Written as DNA, the CDR3 is TGTGCCAGTAGTATTAGACTTTTCTACGAGCAGTACTTC. This encodes CASSIRLFYEQYF.

V is TRBV7-3 and J is TRBJ2-5, with D possibly TRBD1 on 6 matching bases. CDR3 length equals 13 residues. Germline V CDR1 and CDR2: SGHTA, FQGTGA. Trimming stripped 4 bases from V and 5 bases from J, with 11 bases between. CDR3 bases: TGTGCCAGCAGCTCCAGGGGTCAGGAGACCCAGTACTTC. As protein: CASSSRGQETQYF.

CDR3 residues: CASSLGTGLVSTEAFF. For the CDR3, the DNA is TGTGCCAGCAGCTTAGGGACAGGGCTGGTAAGCACTGAAGCTTTCTTT. V gene TRBV7-9 combines with J gene TRBJ1-1, with 8 nucleotides matching TRBD1. Germline V lookup: CDR1 SEHNR, CDR2 FQNEAQ (reference sequence). Trimming took 1 base from V and 4 from J; bases not matched to a gene: 8. The CDR3 consists of 16 residues.